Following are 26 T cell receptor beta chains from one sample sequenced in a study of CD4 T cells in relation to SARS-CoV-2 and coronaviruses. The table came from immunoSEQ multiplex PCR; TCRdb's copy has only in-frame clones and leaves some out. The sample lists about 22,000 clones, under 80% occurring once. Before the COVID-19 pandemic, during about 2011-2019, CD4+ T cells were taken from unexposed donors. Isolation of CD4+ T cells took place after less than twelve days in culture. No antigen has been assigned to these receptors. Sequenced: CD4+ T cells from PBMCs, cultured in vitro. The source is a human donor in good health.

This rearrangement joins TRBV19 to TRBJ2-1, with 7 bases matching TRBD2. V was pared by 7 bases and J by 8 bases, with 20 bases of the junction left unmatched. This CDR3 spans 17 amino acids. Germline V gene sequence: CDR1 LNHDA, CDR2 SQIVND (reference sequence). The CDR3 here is CASKPPRRAGVSHEQFF. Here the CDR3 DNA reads TGTGCCAGTAAACCCCCAAGGAGGGCGGGAGTCAGTCATGAGCAGTTCTTC.

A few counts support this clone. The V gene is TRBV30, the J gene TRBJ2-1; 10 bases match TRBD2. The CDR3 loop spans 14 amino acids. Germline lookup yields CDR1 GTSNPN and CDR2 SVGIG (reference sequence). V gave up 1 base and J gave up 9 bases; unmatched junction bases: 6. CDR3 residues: CAWSALAGEGEQFF. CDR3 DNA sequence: TGTGCCTGGAGTGCGCTAGCGGGAGAGGGTGAGCAGTTCTTC.

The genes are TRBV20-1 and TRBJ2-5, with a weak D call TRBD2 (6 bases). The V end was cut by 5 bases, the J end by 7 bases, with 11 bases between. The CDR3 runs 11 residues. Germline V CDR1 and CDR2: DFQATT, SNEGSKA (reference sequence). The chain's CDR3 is CSASPGRTQYF. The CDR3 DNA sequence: TGCAGTGCTTCCCCCGGGAGGACCCAGTACTTC.

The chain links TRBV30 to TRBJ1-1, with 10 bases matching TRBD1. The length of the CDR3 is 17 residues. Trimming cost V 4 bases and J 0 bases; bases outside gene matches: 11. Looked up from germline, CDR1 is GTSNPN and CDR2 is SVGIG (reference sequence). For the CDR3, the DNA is TGTGCCTGGAAGAATTCCGGGACAGGGGTCCTGAACACTGAAGCTTTCTTT. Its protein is CAWKNSGTGVLNTEAFF.

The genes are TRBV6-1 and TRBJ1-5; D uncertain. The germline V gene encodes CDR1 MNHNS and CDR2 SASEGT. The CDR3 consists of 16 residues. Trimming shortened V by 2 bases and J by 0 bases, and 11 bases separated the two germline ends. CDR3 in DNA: TGTGCCAGCAGTGAATACAGATCCCTTAGCAATCAGCCCCAGCATTTT. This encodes CASSEYRSLSNQPQHF.

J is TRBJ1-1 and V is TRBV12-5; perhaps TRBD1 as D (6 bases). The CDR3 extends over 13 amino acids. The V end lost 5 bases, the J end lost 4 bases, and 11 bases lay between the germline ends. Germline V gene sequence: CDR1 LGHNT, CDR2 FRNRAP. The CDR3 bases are TGTGCTAGTGGTCCCACAGGGTCCACTGAAGCTTTCTTT. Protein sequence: CASGPTGSTEAFF.

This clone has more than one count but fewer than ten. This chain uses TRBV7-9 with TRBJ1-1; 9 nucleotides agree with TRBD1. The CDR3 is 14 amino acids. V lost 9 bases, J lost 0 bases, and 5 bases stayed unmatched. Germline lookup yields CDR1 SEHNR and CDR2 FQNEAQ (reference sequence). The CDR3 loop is CASTGGSMNTEAFF. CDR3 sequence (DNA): TGTGCCAGTACAGGGGGCTCGATGAACACTGAAGCTTTCTTT.

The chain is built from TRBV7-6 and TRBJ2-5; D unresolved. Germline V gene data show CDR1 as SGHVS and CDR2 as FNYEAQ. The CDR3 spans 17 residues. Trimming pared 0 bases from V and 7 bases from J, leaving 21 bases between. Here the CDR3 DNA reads TGTGCCAGCAGCTTAGCCTTGTATTTCTCCCCCACACCGACCCAGTACTTC. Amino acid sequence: CASSLALYFSPTPTQYF.

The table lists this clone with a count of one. The CDR3 loop is CSASLRGARENIQYF. The CDR3 DNA follows: TGCAGTGCTAGTTTGCGGGGCGCCCGGGAAAACATTCAGTACTTC. V is TRBV20-1 and J is TRBJ2-4, with D tentatively TRBD2 (6 bases). This CDR3 is 15 amino acids long. Per the germline V gene, CDR1 is DFQATT and CDR2 is SNEGSKA (reference sequence). V gave up 3 bases and J gave up 5 bases, with 17 bases separating them.

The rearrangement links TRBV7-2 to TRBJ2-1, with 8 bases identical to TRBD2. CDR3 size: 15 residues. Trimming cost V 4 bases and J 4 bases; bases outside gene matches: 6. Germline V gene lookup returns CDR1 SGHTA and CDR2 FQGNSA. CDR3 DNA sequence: TGTGCCAGCAGCTCAACTAGCGGACAATACAATGAGCAGTTCTTC. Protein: CASSSTSGQYNEQFF.

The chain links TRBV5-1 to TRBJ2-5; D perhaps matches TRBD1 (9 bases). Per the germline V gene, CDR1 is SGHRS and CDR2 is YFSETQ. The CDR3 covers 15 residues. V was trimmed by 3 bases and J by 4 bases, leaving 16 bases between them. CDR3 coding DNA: TGCGCCAGCAGCTGGCGGGGGGACAGGGTAGAGACCCAGTACTTC. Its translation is CASSWRGDRVETQYF.

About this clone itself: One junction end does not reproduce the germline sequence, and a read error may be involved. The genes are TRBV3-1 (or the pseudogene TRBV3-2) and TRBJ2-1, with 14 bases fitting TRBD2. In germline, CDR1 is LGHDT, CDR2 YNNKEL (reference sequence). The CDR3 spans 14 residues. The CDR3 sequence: CASSQGSGLAGEVF. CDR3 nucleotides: TGTGCCAGCAGCCAAGGATCGGGACTAGCGGGAGAGGTCTTC.

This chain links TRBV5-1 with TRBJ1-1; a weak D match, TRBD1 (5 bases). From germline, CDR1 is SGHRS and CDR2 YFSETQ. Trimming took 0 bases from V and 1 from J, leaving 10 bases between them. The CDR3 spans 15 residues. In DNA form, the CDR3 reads TGCGCCAGCAGCTTGGAGACGGGGGGGAACACTGAAGCTTTCTTT. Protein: CASSLETGGNTEAFF.

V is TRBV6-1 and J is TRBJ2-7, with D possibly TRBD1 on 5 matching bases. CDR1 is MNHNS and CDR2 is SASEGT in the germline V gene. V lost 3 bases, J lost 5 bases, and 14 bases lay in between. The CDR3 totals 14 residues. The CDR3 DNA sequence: TGTGCCAGCAGTGATGGGCAGGGTACCGACGAGCAGTACTTC. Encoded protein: CASSDGQGTDEQYF.

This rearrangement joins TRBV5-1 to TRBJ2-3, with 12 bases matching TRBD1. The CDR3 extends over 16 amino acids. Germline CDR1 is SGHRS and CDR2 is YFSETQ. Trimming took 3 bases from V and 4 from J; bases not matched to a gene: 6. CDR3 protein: CASSSGTGGDSDTQYF. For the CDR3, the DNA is TGCGCCAGCAGCTCGGGGACAGGGGGCGATTCAGATACGCAGTATTTT.

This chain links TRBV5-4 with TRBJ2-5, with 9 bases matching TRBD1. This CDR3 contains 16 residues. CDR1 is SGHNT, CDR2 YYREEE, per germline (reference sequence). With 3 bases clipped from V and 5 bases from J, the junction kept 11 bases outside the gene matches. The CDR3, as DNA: TGTGCCAGCAGCTCACCGGGACAGGGCCCCGGGGAGACCCAGTACTTC. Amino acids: CASSSPGQGPGETQYF.

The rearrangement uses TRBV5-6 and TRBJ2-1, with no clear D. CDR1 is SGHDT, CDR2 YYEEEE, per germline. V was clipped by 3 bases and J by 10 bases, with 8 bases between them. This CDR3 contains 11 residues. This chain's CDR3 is CASSSAREQFF. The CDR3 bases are TGTGCCAGCAGCTCAGCTAGAGAGCAGTTCTTC.

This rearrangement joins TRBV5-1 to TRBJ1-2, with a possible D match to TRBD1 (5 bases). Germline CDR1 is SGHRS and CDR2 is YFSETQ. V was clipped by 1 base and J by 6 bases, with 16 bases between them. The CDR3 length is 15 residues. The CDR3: CASSLRRTGGNGYTF. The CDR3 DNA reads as TGCGCCAGCAGCTTGAGGCGAACAGGAGGGAATGGCTACACCTTC.

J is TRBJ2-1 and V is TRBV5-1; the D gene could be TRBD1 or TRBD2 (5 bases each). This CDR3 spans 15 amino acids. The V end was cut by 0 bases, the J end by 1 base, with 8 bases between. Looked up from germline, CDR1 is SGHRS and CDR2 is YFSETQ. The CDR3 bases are TGCGCCAGCAGCTTGGCGGGGCCATCCTACAATGAGCAGTTCTTC. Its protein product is CASSLAGPSYNEQFF.

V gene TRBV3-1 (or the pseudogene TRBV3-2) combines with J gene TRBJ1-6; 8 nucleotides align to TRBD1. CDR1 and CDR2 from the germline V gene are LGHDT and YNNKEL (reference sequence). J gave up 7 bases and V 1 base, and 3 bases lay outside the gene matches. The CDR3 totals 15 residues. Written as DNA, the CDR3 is TGTGCCAGCAGCCAAGGACAGGGGACAAATTCACCCCTCCACTTT. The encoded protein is CASSQGQGTNSPLHF.

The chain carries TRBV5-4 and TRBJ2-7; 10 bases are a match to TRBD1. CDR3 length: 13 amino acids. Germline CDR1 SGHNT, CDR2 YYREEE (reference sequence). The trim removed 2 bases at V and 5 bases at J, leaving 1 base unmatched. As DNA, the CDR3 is TGTGCCAGCAGCTTCGGACAGGGGGACGAGCAGTACTTC. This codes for CASSFGQGDEQYF.

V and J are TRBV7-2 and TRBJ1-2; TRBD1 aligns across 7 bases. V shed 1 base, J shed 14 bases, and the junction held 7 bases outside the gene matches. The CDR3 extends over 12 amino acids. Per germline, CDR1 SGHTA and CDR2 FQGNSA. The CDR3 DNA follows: TGTGCCAGCAGCTTAGTAGGGGGCAGCCCAACCTTC. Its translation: CASSLVGGSPTF.

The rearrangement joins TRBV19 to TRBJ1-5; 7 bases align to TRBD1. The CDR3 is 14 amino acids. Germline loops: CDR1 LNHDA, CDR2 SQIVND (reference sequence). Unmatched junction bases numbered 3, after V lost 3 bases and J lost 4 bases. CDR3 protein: CASSIRDRNQPQHF. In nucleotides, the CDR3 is TGTGCCAGTAGTATTCGGGACAGAAATCAGCCCCAGCATTTT.

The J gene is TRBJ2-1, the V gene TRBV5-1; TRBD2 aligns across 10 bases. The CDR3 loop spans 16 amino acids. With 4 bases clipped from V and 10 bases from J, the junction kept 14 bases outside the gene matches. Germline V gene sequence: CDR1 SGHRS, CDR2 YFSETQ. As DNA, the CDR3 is TGCGCCAGCAGCCTCCGACTAGCGGGTGAGTGGGAGGAGCAGTTCTTC. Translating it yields CASSLRLAGEWEEQFF.

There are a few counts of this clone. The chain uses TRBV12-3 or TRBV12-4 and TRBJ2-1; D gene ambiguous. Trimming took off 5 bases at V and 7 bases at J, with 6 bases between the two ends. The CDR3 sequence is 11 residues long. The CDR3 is CASSAQNEQFF. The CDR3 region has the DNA TGTGCCAGCAGTGCGCAGAATGAGCAGTTCTTC.

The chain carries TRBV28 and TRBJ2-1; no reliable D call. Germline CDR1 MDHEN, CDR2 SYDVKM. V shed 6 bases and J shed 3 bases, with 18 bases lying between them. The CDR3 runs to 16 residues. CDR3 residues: CASRGAVPSHYNEQFF. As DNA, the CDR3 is TGTGCCAGCAGAGGCGCGGTACCATCCCACTACAATGAGCAGTTCTTC.